This T cell receptor (beta chain) was captured in a study of cytomegalovirus exposure and HLA in healthy donors. Germline CDR1 SGHTA, CDR2 FQGNSA. V dropped 2 bases and J dropped 4 bases, with 5 bases sitting between them. This CDR3 is built from 12 residues. Primers included in the PCR were 60 Vbeta and 13 Jbeta primers. Sequenced by immunoSEQ multiplex PCR; TCRdb stores in-frame clones only, minus some. The sample records fewer than 200,000 clones, around 85% being singletons. J is TRBJ2-5 and V is TRBV7-2; no clear D. The clonotype comes from a human donor in good health. Source material: PBMCs. The CDR3 sequence: CASSLIRETQYF. In nucleotides, the CDR3 is TGTGCCAGCAGCTTAATTCGAGAGACCCAGTACTTC.